The 28 T cell receptor beta chains given below trace back to one sample, sequenced in a study of spatial heterogeneity in lung cancer. Documented time point: blood at routine non-recurrence follow-up after resection. The sequenced material consisted of unsorted whole RNA from tumor, nontumor lung or frozen PBMC. Using its own MiXCR run on the 5' RACE reads, TCRdb lists one record per CDR3 protein. Of around 110,000 distinct CDR3 sequences in the sample, 10% to 15% were seen once. Sample: PBMCs, taken at follow-up. The receptor set was obtained from a male donor with early-stage non-small cell lung cancer.

The chain has TRBV5-1 and TRBJ2-3, with D maybe TRBD1 (5 bases). This CDR3 region has 13 residues. Between the trimmed V and J ends, which lost 2 bases and 2 bases, there was a span of 6 bases. Germline values: CDR1 SGHRS, CDR2 YFSETQ. This chain's CDR3 is CASSLQATDTQYF. The DNA of the CDR3 is TGCGCCAGCAGCTTACAGGCCACAGATACGCAGTATTTT.

This clonotype came up many times. The rearrangement links TRBV6-2 or TRBV6-3 to TRBJ1-1; the D is unclear. Looked up from germline, CDR1 is MNHEY and CDR2 is SVGEGT. Trimming removed 2 bases at V and 0 bases at J, with 16 bases between. This CDR3 contains 17 residues. The CDR3 sequence: CASSYAAAGRMNTEAFF. The CDR3 nucleotides are TGTGCCAGCAGTTACGCGGCGGCAGGACGGATGAACACTGAAGCTTTCTTT.

This clonotype was counted ten times or more. J is TRBJ1-2 and V is TRBV12-3 or TRBV12-4, with D hard to call. V lost 3 bases to trimming and J lost 11 bases, with 10 bases between them. The CDR3 has 11 amino acids. CDR3 coding DNA: TGTGCCAGCAGTTTGGGCAGGATTTACACCTTC. This encodes CASSLGRIYTF.

The chain joins TRBV19 to TRBJ1-6, with D unresolved. The CDR3 length is 15 residues. The V and J ends lost 5 bases and 8 bases respectively, with 16 bases between them. CDR1 and CDR2 from the germline V gene are LNHDA and SQIVND (reference sequence). The CDR3: CASSPRPSLDSPLHF. DNA of the CDR3: TGTGCCAGTAGTCCCCGGCCATCATTGGATTCACCCCTCCACTTT.

This clonotype was counted a few times. CDR3: CASSLILKQAQYF. As DNA, the CDR3 is TGTGCCAGCAGTTTAATTCTGAAACAGGCCCAGTACTTC. The V and J genes are TRBV28 and TRBJ2-5; D might be TRBD1 (5 bases). Germline V gene lookup returns CDR1 MDHEN and CDR2 SYDVKM. The length of the CDR3 is 13 residues. V lost 2 bases and J 9 bases, leaving 13 bases between the germline ends.

This clonotype showed up many times. This chain joins TRBV4-2 and TRBJ1-4; 7 positions match TRBD1. The CDR3 length is 14 residues. In germline, CDR1 is LGHNA, CDR2 YNFKEQ. With 2 bases clipped from V and 8 bases from J, the junction kept 5 bases outside the gene matches. The CDR3 protein is CASSQPGQTEKLFF. CDR3 bases: TGTGCCAGCAGCCAACCGGGACAGACCGAAAAACTGTTTTTT.

This clonotype was observed many times. The CDR3 loop is CASSLRADSSSYNEQFF. In DNA form, the CDR3 reads TGTGCCAGCAGCTTAAGGGCGGATAGCAGCTCCTACAATGAGCAGTTCTTC. The chain is built from TRBV7-8 and TRBJ2-1, with unresolved D. Germline lookup yields CDR1 SGHVS and CDR2 FQNEAQ. V was shortened by 2 bases and J by 0 bases, with 14 bases between the two germline ends. This CDR3 region has 17 residues. The variable domain in full, with the rest retrieved from reference TRBV7-8 and TRBJ2-1, is GAGVSQSPRYKVAKRGQDVALRCDPISGHVSLFWYQQALGQGPEFLTYFQNEAQLDKSGLPSDRFFAERPEGSVSTLKIQRTQQEDSAVYLCASSLRADSSSYNEQFFGPGTRLTVL.

This clonotype turned up a few times. The CDR3 region is CASSLGRGPTDTQYF. CDR3 nucleotide sequence: TGTGCCAGCAGCCTCGGAAGGGGGCCGACAGATACGCAGTATTTT. The V call is TRBV27, the J call TRBJ2-3, with 7 bases identical to TRBD1. The junction had 9 bases not matched to a gene; V was cut back by 6 bases and J by 3 bases. Germline assignment: CDR1 MNHEY and CDR2 SMNVEV (reference sequence). The CDR3 totals 15 residues.

This clonotype showed up just a few times. This chain links TRBV10-3 with TRBJ2-1; 11 positions match TRBD1. The J segment lost 6 bases and the V segment lost 4 bases, leaving 5 bases of the junction unmatched. Germline V gene sequence: CDR1 ENHRY, CDR2 SYGVKD. The CDR3 extends over 15 amino acids. The CDR3 protein is CAISGGQGVSNEQFF. The CDR3 bases are TGTGCCATCAGTGGGGGACAGGGGGTAAGCAATGAGCAGTTCTTC.

This chain links TRBV7-2 with TRBJ2-5; 9 positions match TRBD2. V gave up 1 base and J gave up 6 bases; unmatched junction bases: 6. The CDR3 totals 15 residues. Germline values: CDR1 SGHTA, CDR2 FQGNSA. Here the CDR3 reads CASSLGLAEEKTQYF. The CDR3, as DNA: TGTGCCAGCAGCTTAGGACTAGCGGAGGAGAAGACCCAGTACTTC.

This chain links TRBV5-1 with TRBJ2-5, with D unclear. CDR3 length equals 14 residues. V was pared by 2 bases and J by 6 bases, with 14 bases between. CDR1 and CDR2 from the germline V gene are SGHRS and YFSETQ. CDR3 nucleotide sequence: TGCGCCAGCAGCTTACAGCTAGAAGGGCAGACCCAGTACTTC. As protein: CASSLQLEGQTQYF.

The chain has TRBV9 and TRBJ2-1, with no clear D. The germline V gene has CDR1 SGDLS and CDR2 YYNGEE. CDR3 length: 12 residues. Trimming removed 3 bases at V and 12 bases at J, with 13 bases between. CDR3 loop: CASSASSFGQFF. CDR3 DNA: TGTGCCAGCAGCGCTTCATCTTTTGGGCAGTTCTTC. The whole variable domain, remainder taken from reference TRBV9 and TRBJ2-1, is DSGVTQTPKHLITATGQRVTLRCSPRSGDLSVYWYQQSLDQGLQFLIQYYNGEERAKGNILERFSAQQFPDLHSELNLSSLELGDSALYFCASSASSFGQFFGPGTRLTVL.

This clonotype was detected only a few times. V gene TRBV3-1 combines with J gene TRBJ1-4; 10 bases are shared with TRBD1. Trimming took 7 bases from V and 3 from J; bases not matched to a gene: 8. This CDR3 comprises 16 residues. Germline V gene sequence: CDR1 LGHDT, CDR2 YNNKEL (reference sequence). The CDR3 sequence: CASTRGTGVANEKLFF. In DNA form, the CDR3 reads TGTGCCAGCACCAGAGGGACAGGGGTAGCTAATGAAAAACTGTTTTTT.

V usage is TRBV11-2 and J usage is TRBJ1-1; no clear D gene. CDR3 length: 13 residues. In germline, CDR1 is SGHAT, CDR2 FQNNGV. The V gene lost 10 bases and the J gene lost 3 bases, with 15 bases spanning the gap. The CDR3 nucleotides read TGTGCCACTCGGGGTCCGAGGTACACTGAAGCTTTCTTT. Protein: CATRGPRYTEAFF.

This clonotype was recorded many times. The CDR3: CSPIGTSLSAYTF. In DNA form, the CDR3 reads TGCAGTCCTATTGGGACAAGTCTGTCTGCCTACACCTTC. This chain connects TRBV20-1 to TRBJ1-2, with D possibly being TRBD1 (6 bases). Trimming cost V 8 bases and J 10 bases, with 23 bases left between them. Germline CDR1 and CDR2: DFQATT and SNEGSKA (reference sequence). The CDR3 has 13 residues.

This clonotype was picked up many times. The V and J genes are TRBV5-5 and TRBJ2-7; the match to TRBD1 covers 7 bases. This CDR3 is built from 15 residues. J gave up 2 bases and V 1 base, and 6 bases lay outside the gene matches. Germline assignment: CDR1 SGHKS and CDR2 YYEKEE (reference sequence). Here the CDR3 DNA reads TGTGCCAGCAGCTTGTGGTCAGGGGGTACCTACGAGCAGTACTTC. The encoded protein is CASSLWSGGTYEQYF.

This chain joins TRBV12-3 or TRBV12-4 and TRBJ2-2, with D unclear. The V end was cut by 2 bases, the J end by 2 bases, with 12 bases between. This CDR3 spans 16 amino acids. The CDR3 spells CASSLSINPNTGELFF. DNA for the CDR3: TGTGCCAGCAGTTTATCGATAAACCCCAACACCGGGGAGCTGTTTTTT.

This clonotype was seen more than once but under ten times. The chain carries TRBV10-3 and TRBJ2-1, with D uncertain. This CDR3 has 13 residues. The V gene lost 3 bases and the J gene lost 8 bases, with 11 bases spanning the gap. Germline V CDR1 and CDR2: ENHRY, SYGVKD. CDR3 in amino acids: CAISDGSRDEQFF. CDR3 DNA sequence: TGTGCCATCAGTGATGGTAGTCGCGATGAGCAGTTCTTC.

Only a few counts were recorded for this clonotype. V and J are TRBV20-1 and TRBJ1-5; 7 bases line up with TRBD1. V lost 6 bases, J lost 6 bases, and 14 bases stayed unmatched. The CDR3 totals 15 residues. Germline CDR1 reads DFQATT; CDR2 reads SNEGSKA (reference sequence). CDR3 nucleotide sequence: TGCAGTGCAGGCAGGGGGGAAAGGTCTGGTCAGCCCCAGCATTTT. Protein: CSAGRGERSGQPQHF.

This clonotype has a count of ten or more. This rearrangement joins TRBV29-1 to TRBJ1-1; D remains unclear. Germline values: CDR1 SQVTM, CDR2 ANQGSEA. This CDR3 region has 14 residues. Trimming cost V 2 bases and J 1 base, with 11 bases left between them. As DNA, the CDR3 is TGCAGCGTTGAATCATTCAGGCCGAACACTGAAGCTTTCTTT. This codes for CSVESFRPNTEAFF.

The V gene is TRBV3-1, the J gene TRBJ2-5; 7 positions match TRBD1. Germline V gives CDR1 LGHDT, CDR2 YNNKEL (reference sequence). Germline trimming cut 4 bases from V and 1 base from J; bases unmatched to any gene: 0. The CDR3 loop spans 13 amino acids. The CDR3 sequence: CASSRQGQETQYF. The DNA for the CDR3 is TGTGCCAGCAGCCGACAGGGCCAAGAGACCCAGTACTTC.

This clonotype was counted at least ten times. This chain joins TRBV7-8 and TRBJ1-1; D not certain. This CDR3 is 15 amino acids long. Between the trimmed V and J ends, which lost 4 bases and 5 bases, there was a span of 17 bases. The germline V gene has CDR1 SGHVS and CDR2 FQNEAQ. CDR3 DNA sequence: TGTGCCAGCAGCTCTCAGCGGGGAAGGGTAACTGAAGCTTTCTTT. Translation gives CASSSQRGRVTEAFF.

This clonotype was observed at least ten times. The chain couples TRBV12-3 or TRBV12-4 to TRBJ2-5, with D tentatively TRBD1 or TRBD2 (5 bases each). Trimming stripped 5 bases from V and 7 bases from J, with 23 bases between. This CDR3 has 16 residues. CDR3 nucleotide sequence: TGTGCCAGCAGTGCGAACATTGTGGGACCTCATGGGACCCAGTACTTC. It is translated as CASSANIVGPHGTQYF.

The rearrangement joins TRBV2 to TRBJ2-1; D call uncertain. Germline V gene lookup returns CDR1 SNHLY and CDR2 FYNNEI. The ends were cut back, 5 bases at V and 1 base at J, with 12 bases in the middle. CDR3 length: 15 residues. For the CDR3, the DNA is TGTGCCAGCAGTTTCGACGCCGTATCCTACAATGAGCAGTTCTTC. Protein sequence: CASSFDAVSYNEQFF. Combining the CDR3 with reference TRBV2 and TRBJ2-1 gives the whole variable domain EPEVTQTPSHQVTQMGQEVILRCVPISNHLYFYWYRQILGQKVEFLVSFYNNEISEKSEIFDDQFSVERPDGSNFTLKIRSTKLEDSAMYFCASSFDAVSYNEQFFGPGTRLTVL.

V and J are TRBV7-3 and TRBJ2-1; D is uncertain. Trimming removed 2 bases at V and 5 bases at J, with 7 bases between. The length of the CDR3 is 13 residues. In germline, CDR1 is SGHTA, CDR2 FQGTGA. DNA for the CDR3: TGTGCCAGCAGCTTATCTGTTGACAATGAGCAGTTCTTC. Residues: CASSLSVDNEQFF.

The chain joins TRBV5-5 to TRBJ2-1, with TRBD1 matching over 9 bases. The CDR3 length is 15 residues. J was trimmed by 7 bases and V by 4 bases; bases with no gene match: 9. Germline assignment: CDR1 SGHKS and CDR2 YYEKEE (reference sequence). The DNA of the CDR3 is TGTGCCAGCAGCCCTGAAGGACAGGGGTGGAATGAGCAGTTCTTC. Protein sequence: CASSPEGQGWNEQFF.

The rearrangement uses TRBV7-9 and TRBJ1-1; no clear D. Trimming took 2 bases from V and 6 from J, leaving 7 bases between them. Germline loops: CDR1 SEHNR, CDR2 FQNEAQ (reference sequence). The CDR3 contains 12 residues. In DNA form, the CDR3 reads TGTGCCAGCAGCTTACAGCCGCCTGAAGCTTTCTTT. The encoded protein is CASSLQPPEAFF.

At least ten counts were recorded for this clonotype. This chain connects TRBV28 to TRBJ1-4, with D maybe TRBD1 (6 bases). CDR3 length: 17 amino acids. Germline loops: CDR1 MDHEN, CDR2 SYDVKM. Trimming left V 1 base short and J 6 bases short, with 18 bases between. The DNA of the CDR3 is TGTGCCAGCAGTTTATATTTCCACAGGGACTGGGATGAAAAACTGTTTTTT. It codes for CASSLYFHRDWDEKLFF. Together with reference TRBV28 and TRBJ1-4, the CDR3 gives the full variable domain: DVKVTQSSRYLVKRTGEKVFLECVQDMDHENMFWYRQDPGLGLRLIYFSYDVKMKEKGDIPEGYSVSREKKERFSLILESASTNQTSMYLCASSLYFHRDWDEKLFFGSGTQLSVL.